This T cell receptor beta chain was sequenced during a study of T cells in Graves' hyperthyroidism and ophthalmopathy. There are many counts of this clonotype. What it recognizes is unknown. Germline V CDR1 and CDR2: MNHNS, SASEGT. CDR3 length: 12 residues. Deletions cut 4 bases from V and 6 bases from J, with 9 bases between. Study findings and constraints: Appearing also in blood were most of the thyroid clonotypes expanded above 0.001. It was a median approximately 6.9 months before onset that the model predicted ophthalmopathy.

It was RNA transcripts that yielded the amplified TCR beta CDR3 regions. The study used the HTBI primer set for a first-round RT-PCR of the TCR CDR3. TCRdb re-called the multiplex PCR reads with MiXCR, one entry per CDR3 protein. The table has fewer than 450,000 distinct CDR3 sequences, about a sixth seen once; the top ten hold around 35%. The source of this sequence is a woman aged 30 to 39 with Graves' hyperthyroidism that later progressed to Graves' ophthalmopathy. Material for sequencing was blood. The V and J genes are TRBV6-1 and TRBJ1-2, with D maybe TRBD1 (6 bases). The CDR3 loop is CASSANRDGYTF. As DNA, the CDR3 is TGTGCCAGCAGTGCAAACAGGGATGGCTACACCTTC.